This record concerns one T cell receptor (beta chain) sequence. Its antigen specificity is not known. One base away there is no much larger clone; base qualities are not given. The source of the sample is a study of T-cell memory formation after mild COVID-19 (dated by TCRdb to 2020 to 2023). For the study in its entirety: TCR sequence clusters from the two donors were largely donor specific. Longitudinal TCRalpha and TCRbeta repertoire sequencing tracked T-cell clones expanding and contracting after mild COVID-19 in a couple of donors. Two young, previously healthy adult volunteers made up the cohort, one male and one female.

For sequencing, an Illumina NovaSeq 6000 was employed. TCRalpha and TCRbeta cDNA libraries were built by 5'RACE with constant-segment primers, adding sample barcodes and unique molecular identifiers. RNA was extracted from every sample with Trizol reagent. The libraries were amplified in two PCR steps, and the second step added a second sample barcode and Illumina TruSeq adapters. Sequencing of the libraries was done on an Illumina NovaSeq, producing 2 x 150 bp paired-end reads. As for the original processing: The reads were demultiplexed and collapsed into UMI-guided consensus sequences using migec v1.2.7. With mixcr v2.1.11, UMI consensuses were aligned to TRA and TRB V and J templates and assembled into clonotypes. Expanded or contracted clonotypes were those called significant by both edgeR and NoisET, with noise models trained on biological replicates. edgeR calls used a false discovery rate-adjusted p below 0.01 and a log2 fold-change threshold of 1. As an exploratory analysis of dynamics, max-normalized trajectories of the 1000 most abundant clonotypes were examined with PCA combined with hierarchical clustering. Each responding clone was given a CD4 or CD8 phenotype based on the CD4+ and CD8+ repertoires, which had been sequenced separately. The raw public data were reprocessed by TCRdb itself: fastp quality trimming at Q25, MiXCR clonotype calling, in-frame beta chains only. Rows merge per CDR3 protein into single entries with the most common DNA and genes. The V and J calls here are based on TCRdb, not the publication. Within this sample are hundreds of thousands of distinct CDR3 sequences, with roughly a fifth of them counted one time only. The ten biggest clones cover about 8.7% of the sample.

Paper-wide results and their limitations: From day 15 to 85, contracting clones showed balanced CD4/CD8 phenotypes, whereas a second wave of clones that expanded from day 15 to 37 leaned towards CD4+. Only two mild cases were covered by the study, and larger cohorts that include severe cases with pre-infection samples were considered necessary. Contracting CD4+ clones were located mainly in the CM and EM memory subsets, whereas CD8+ clones were found to be enriched in EMRA. Some responding clones were detected in pre-infection memory, suggesting pre-existing cross-reactive memory T cells joined the SARS-CoV-2 response. Whether the second-wave clones peaking on day 37 were SARS-CoV-2 specific was not confirmed.

The germline ends are 7 bases apart after V is trimmed by 1 base and J by 0 bases. In the germline V gene, CDR1 corresponds to LGHNA and CDR2 to YSLEER. Reading from cysteine to phenylalanine, the CDR3 counts 15 amino acids. The read is trimmed to its CDR3 DNA, 45 bases read in frame from base 1. Ficoll-Paque density gradient centrifugation was the method used to isolate PBMCs. Specimen: PBMCs or a T cell subset sorted from them (not recorded which). The rearranged segments are TRBV4-3 and TRBJ1-3; a confident D gene designation cannot be given. The receptor comes from an adult woman who had mild COVID-19 (a few samples of this study predate the infection). The sample titles of this study are shuffled in the database, so cell type and time point are left out; the donor was told from shared clones. The nucleotide sequence reads as follows: TGCGCCAGCAGCCAAGGGGCCCTCTCTGGAAACACCATATATTTT. Its protein is CASSQGALSGNTIYF.